The source of this T cell receptor beta chain is a study of CD8 T cells in Susac syndrome. The multiple sclerosis controls, all treatment-naive patients, had relapsing-remitting disease that was stable or active. It was with random hexamers that about 0.45 to 1 ug RNA was reverse transcribed. Amplification of TCR beta CDR3 across 54 Vbeta and 13 Jbeta was performed with immunoSEQ multiplex PCR. TCRdb ran MiXCR on the immunoSEQ multiplex PCR reads and lists one entry per CDR3 protein. The table records hundreds of thousands of distinct CDR3 sequences, 80% to 95% of them present only once. Looked up from germline, CDR1 is SGHNT and CDR2 is YYREEE (reference sequence). V lost 1 base, J lost 2 bases, and 13 bases lay in between. The CDR3 is 15 amino acids.

This chain links TRBV5-4 with TRBJ2-7; D remains ambiguous. This clonotype was sampled from a human donor with multiple sclerosis. Material for sequencing was CD8+ T cells from PBMCs. This CDR3 is CASSLSGQYPYEQYF. DNA of the CDR3: TGTGCCAGCAGCTTGTCCGGTCAGTATCCCTACGAGCAGTACTTC.